One sample yielded the 20 T cell receptor beta chains listed below, sequenced in a study of OX40 agonist ivuxolimab in advanced cancers. Assay used: immunoSEQ multiplex PCR; TCRdb lists only in-frame clones, some missing. Counted here are 35,000 to 45,000 clones, about four fifths occurring once; the ten biggest clones make up almost 10%. Here the sequenced sample was CD4+ or CD8+ T cells sorted from blood, taken in a trial of the OX40 agonist ivuxolimab. The receptors here all came from an adult with an advanced solid tumor such as melanoma, head and neck, liver or kidney cancer.

In its sample, this clone was seen a few times. This rearrangement joins TRBV28 to TRBJ2-1; maybe TRBD2 (5 bases). The CDR3 runs 16 residues. The V end was cut by 4 bases, the J end by 4 bases, with 17 bases between. Germline V lookup: CDR1 MDHEN, CDR2 SYDVKM. CDR3 bases: TGTGCCAGCAGTTCTTCTCAGCTAGCTCGGTACAATGAGCAGTTCTTC. This translates into CASSSSQLARYNEQFF.

This clone showed up just once. The gene calls are TRBV9 and TRBJ1-2; 8 bases align to TRBD1. Looked up from germline, CDR1 is SGDLS and CDR2 is YYNGEE. V was pared by 3 bases and J by 7 bases, with 5 bases of the junction left unmatched. This CDR3 is built from 13 residues. The CDR3 here is CASSAQGATGYTF. The CDR3 nucleotides are TGTGCCAGCAGCGCCCAGGGGGCAACTGGCTACACCTTC.

The gene calls are TRBV7-8 and TRBJ1-6; TRBD1 agrees at 7 bases. Germline CDR1 SGHVS, CDR2 FQNEAQ. J was trimmed by 10 bases and V by 4 bases; bases with no gene match: 10. The CDR3 length is 15 residues. CDR3 bases: TGTGCCAGCAGCTCCCGACAGGGAAGTGTATCACCCCTCCACTTT. Translated: CASSSRQGSVSPLHF. Full variable domain (remainder filled in from reference TRBV7-8 and TRBJ1-6): GAGVSQSPRYKVAKRGQDVALRCDPISGHVSLFWYQQALGQGPEFLTYFQNEAQLDKSGLPSDRFFAERPEGSVSTLKIQRTQQEDSAVYLCASSSRQGSVSPLHFGNGTRLTVT.

V is TRBV18 and J is TRBJ1-5; 7 bases agree with TRBD1. This CDR3 is 15 amino acids long. J gave up 0 bases and V 6 bases, and 5 bases lay outside the gene matches. Germline V lookup: CDR1 KGHSH, CDR2 LQKENI. In DNA, the CDR3 is TGTGCCAGCTCGCCGGGACAGAGTAGCAATCAGCCCCAGCATTTT. This gives the protein CASSPGQSSNQPQHF. The variable domain in full, completed from reference TRBV18 and TRBJ1-5, reads NAGVMQNPRHLVRRRGQEARLRCSPMKGHSHVYWYRQLPEEGLKFMVYLQKENIIDESGMPKERFSAEFPKEGPSILRIQQVVRGDSAAYFCASSPGQSSNQPQHFGDGTRLSIL.

The rearrangement links TRBV5-4 to TRBJ1-6; perhaps TRBD1 as D (5 bases). Trimming cost V 0 bases and J 5 bases, with 6 bases left between them. This CDR3 has 14 residues. The germline V gene encodes CDR1 SGHNT and CDR2 YYREEE (reference sequence). CDR3 DNA sequence: TGTGCCAGCAGCTTGGAAGGGGATAATTCACCCCTCCACTTT. Its translation: CASSLEGDNSPLHF.

The chain has TRBV6-6 and TRBJ2-3; perhaps TRBD2 as D (5 bases). The CDR3 sequence is 15 residues long. V was shortened by 7 bases and J by 2 bases, with 16 bases between the two germline ends. Germline V gives CDR1 MNHNY, CDR2 SVGAGI (reference sequence). As DNA, the CDR3 is TGTGCCAGCAAAAGAAGCGGTAGCACCACAGATACGCAGTATTTT. The encoded protein is CASKRSGSTTDTQYF.

The J gene is TRBJ2-4, the V gene TRBV2; 7 bases fit TRBD1. V shed 4 bases, J shed 0 bases, and the junction held 6 bases outside the gene matches. The V gene's germline CDR1 is SNHLY and CDR2 FYNNEI. The CDR3 covers 16 residues. Written as DNA, the CDR3 is TGTGCCAGCAGTGTTACAGGGGTTAGAGCCAAAAACATTCAGTACTTC. Amino acid sequence: CASSVTGVRAKNIQYF.

The CDR3 DNA is TGTGCCAGCTCACGTGAACGAGGCTCCTACGAGCAGTACTTC. It specifies CASSRERGSYEQYF. The chain recombines TRBV18 with TRBJ2-7; D remains ambiguous. V lost 4 bases and J 0 bases, leaving 10 bases between the germline ends. The germline CDR1 and CDR2 sequences are KGHSH and LQKENI. This CDR3 contains 14 residues.

The chain couples TRBV5-5 to TRBJ2-7; D unclear. CDR3 size: 15 residues. Germline CDR1 SGHKS, CDR2 YYEKEE (reference sequence). V lost 0 bases, J lost 2 bases, and 12 bases lay in between. CDR3 in amino acids: CASSLESTTTYEQYF. The CDR3 DNA sequence: TGTGCCAGCAGCTTGGAGTCAACAACAACCTACGAGCAGTACTTC.

To note about this clone: One end of the junction is discordant with germline, which a read error may explain. The gene calls are TRBV7-9 and TRBJ1-1; the D is unclear. CDR1 is SEHNR, CDR2 FQNEAQ, per germline (reference sequence). This CDR3 has 13 residues. The CDR3 region is CASSSQQNTGAFF. CDR3 DNA: TGTGCCAGCAGCTCACAGCAGAACACTGGAGCTTTCTTT.

The chain carries TRBV6-6 and TRBJ2-5; 8 bases fit TRBD2. Germline V gene lookup returns CDR1 MNHNY and CDR2 SVGAGI (reference sequence). V was clipped by 10 bases and J by 5 bases; unmatched bases: 6. The CDR3 is made up of 12 amino acids. CDR3 region: CATSTGGETQYF. CDR3 bases: TGTGCCACATCGACGGGGGGGGAGACCCAGTACTTC.

The chain uses TRBV27 and TRBJ1-1; 8 bases match TRBD1. The length of the CDR3 is 15 residues. CDR1 and CDR2 (germline): MNHEY, SMNVEV (reference sequence). J gave up 3 bases and V 6 bases, and 9 bases lay outside the gene matches. The DNA of the CDR3 is TGTGCCAGCAGCCCCCTACGACAGGGGTACACTGAAGCTTTCTTT. Translation gives CASSPLRQGYTEAFF.

This sequence joins TRBV5-1 and TRBJ2-5, with 11 bases aligning to TRBD2. V trimming: 0 bases; J trimming: 5 bases; junction bases outside the gene matches: 9. The CDR3 is 17 residues long. CDR1 is SGHRS and CDR2 is YFSETQ in the germline V gene. The CDR3 DNA is TGCGCCAGCAGCTTGGAAGGGTTAGCGGGGGGGCAGGAGACCCAGTACTTC. The encoded protein is CASSLEGLAGGQETQYF.

V gene TRBV5-1 combines with J gene TRBJ2-1; the match to TRBD2 covers 16 bases. V was pared by 4 bases and J by 2 bases, with 6 bases of the junction left unmatched. The CDR3 is 18 amino acids. Germline V gene sequence: CDR1 SGHRS, CDR2 YFSETQ. The CDR3 region has the DNA TGCGCCAGCAGCGTAACCGGGACTAGCGGGAGGGCCTACAATGAGCAGTTCTTC. Encoded protein: CASSVTGTSGRAYNEQFF.

This chain connects TRBV5-8 to TRBJ2-7; the D call may be TRBD1 or TRBD2 (5 bases each). Germline CDR1 and CDR2: SGHTS and YDEGEE. V lost 2 bases and J lost 7, with 10 bases in between. The CDR3 sequence is 12 residues long. CDR3 coding DNA: TGTGCCAGCAGCTTCGGGGCTGGGGAGCAGTACTTC. Translating it yields CASSFGAGEQYF. Combining the CDR3 with reference TRBV5-8 and TRBJ2-7 gives the whole variable domain EAGVTQSPTHLIKTRGQQATLRCSPISGHTSVYWYQQALGLGLQFLLWYDEGEERNRGNFPPRFSGRQFPNYSSELNVNALELEDSALYLCASSFGAGEQYFGPGTRLTVT.

This chain connects TRBV27 to TRBJ2-5, with TRBD1 matching 8 bases. Trimming took 6 bases from V and 5 from J; bases not matched to a gene: 11. Germline CDR1 MNHEY, CDR2 SMNVEV (reference sequence). This CDR3 comprises 15 residues. The CDR3 spells CASRLRTGSLETQYF. CDR3 coding DNA: TGTGCCAGCAGACTACGGACAGGGAGTTTGGAGACCCAGTACTTC.

This clone was observed a single time. CDR3: CASSQGTVTYTEAFF. The CDR3 DNA is TGCGCCAGCAGCCAGGGGACCGTAACTTACACTGAAGCTTTCTTT. This chain joins TRBV4-1 and TRBJ1-1; tentative D call: TRBD1 (5 bases). V was pared by 3 bases and J by 3 bases, with 14 bases between. The CDR3 runs 15 residues. CDR1 is MGHRA, CDR2 YSYEKL, per germline.

V and J are TRBV18 and TRBJ1-1, with 9 positions matching TRBD1. Looked up from germline, CDR1 is KGHSH and CDR2 is LQKENI. Trimming removed 2 bases from V and 5 bases from J; junction bases left unmatched: 12. The CDR3 runs to 17 residues. The CDR3 bases are TGTGCCAGCTCACCAAACAGGGGGCAAGGTTTTGTAACTGAAGCTTTCTTT. This codes for CASSPNRGQGFVTEAFF.

The chain carries TRBV28 and TRBJ1-1; the match to TRBD1 covers 9 bases. The junction had 11 bases not matched to a gene; V was cut back by 7 bases and J by 11 bases. This CDR3 comprises 13 residues. Germline V gives CDR1 MDHEN, CDR2 SYDVKM. Written as DNA, the CDR3 is TGTGCCAGCATCTCACAGGGGGCGCGAAGGGCTTTCTTT. As protein: CASISQGARRAFF.

CDR3 in DNA: TGTGCCAGCAGCTTAGGTGGGTTCCCAATATACGAGCAGTACTTC. Translated: CASSLGGFPIYEQYF. This rearrangement joins TRBV7-9 to TRBJ2-5, with D unclear. TRBJ2-7 matches the DNA end more closely, so the J call is doubtful. Germline CDR1 is SEHNR and CDR2 is FQNEAQ (reference sequence). This CDR3 is 15 amino acids long.